This T cell receptor (beta chain) was sequenced during a study of PD-L1 blockade in urothelial cancer. Overall study context: About 90% of the roughly 30 patients were men whose urothelial cancer was bladder-origin.

Clones were sequenced by immunoSEQ multiplex PCR, and TCRdb holds only the in-frame ones, with some missing. The profile shows tens of thousands of clones, just under 85% of them singletons. Germline loops: CDR1 MDHEN, CDR2 SYDVKM. CDR3 size: 12 residues. Deletions cut 6 bases from V and 6 bases from J, with 11 bases between. Time point here: pretreatment peripheral blood. Patients suffered from locally advanced or metastatic urothelial carcinoma. This clone appeared a few times. The sample consisted of PBMCs, taken around atezolizumab (anti-PD-L1) treatment. The chain has TRBV28 and TRBJ1-2; D is uncertain. The sequence was collected from a man between 40 and 49 years old with urothelial cancer. This CDR3 is CASRSLADGYTF. The CDR3 coding sequence is TGTGCCAGCAGATCGCTGGCTGATGGCTACACCTTC.